The rows below give T cell receptor beta chains drawn from one sample of a study of blood T cell repertoires in COVID-19. The table came from immunoSEQ multiplex PCR; TCRdb's copy has only in-frame clones and leaves some out. There are tens of thousands of clones in the sample; approximately 85% occur only once, and approximately 30% lies in the top ten. The sample was peripheral blood. The receptors derive from a human donor with active COVID-19. The donor label of this sample is uncertain. CDR3s include the opening cysteine and the closing phenylalanine or tryptophan. Fields, in order: J gene, D gene, clone size, V gene, CDR3 protein, CDR3 DNA. D genes are given only for firm matches. Where a row states a size, it is once, few, many or the class of an expanded clone; other rows omit it.

TRBJ2-1	NA	NA	TRBV6-5	CASSLPSRRHNEQFF	TGTGCCAGCAGCTTACCTAGCCGGAGGCACAATGAGCAGTTCTTC
TRBJ2-1	TRBD1	NA	TRBV6-5	CASPRQGDVRSEQFF	TGTGCCAGCCCCAGACAGGGGGACGTTCGTAGTGAGCAGTTCTTC
TRBJ2-3	TRBD1	few	TRBV18	CASSPRQGMTDTQYF	TGTGCCAGCTCACCACGACAGGGTATGACAGATACGCAGTATTTT
TRBJ1-5	NA	NA	TRBV27	CASSLSRQGNQPQHF	TGTGCCAGCAGTTTAAGTCGACAAGGCAATCAGCCCCAGCATTTT
TRBJ1-4	NA	NA	TRBV5-1	CASSLMGTGRDEKLFF	TGCGCCAGCAGCTTGATGGGTACAGGCAGAGATGAAAAACTGTTTTTT
TRBJ1-1	TRBD1	once	TRBV5-1	CASSQGDRLMNTEAFF	TGCGCCAGCAGCCAGGGGGACAGACTCATGAACACTGAAGCTTTCTTT
TRBJ1-2	TRBD1	NA	TRBV4-2	CASSQIQTGMGGYTF	TGTGCCAGCAGCCAGATTCAGACAGGGATGGGCGGCTACACCTTC
TRBJ1-2	NA	NA	TRBV2	CASSATALHTPGGYTF	TGTGCCAGCAGCGCGACAGCCTTACACACGCCCGGCGGCTACACCTTC
TRBJ1-4	TRBD1	NA	TRBV19	CASTGTGNEKLFF	TGTGCCAGTACAGGGACAGGGAATGAAAAACTGTTTTTT
TRBJ2-3	TRBD2	NA	TRBV27	CASSSPREGSDTQYF	TGTGCCAGCAGTTCCCCGCGGGAGGGGTCAGATACGCAGTATTTT
TRBJ2-5	TRBD1	NA	TRBV11-3	CASSLRTGGQETQYF	TGTGCCAGCAGCTTACGGACAGGTGGTCAAGAGACCCAGTACTTC
TRBJ2-7	TRBD2	NA	TRBV3-1/TRBV3-2	CASSHRTSGIYEQYF	TGTGCCAGCAGCCACAGGACTAGCGGTATCTACGAGCAGTACTTC
TRBJ2-7	NA	NA	TRBV15	CATSRGVTSRSYEQYF	TGTGCCACCAGCAGAGGGGTAACTAGCCGCTCCTACGAGCAGTACTTC
TRBJ2-3	TRBD2	NA	TRBV4-3	CASSQVRTGGPPDTQYF	TGCGCCAGCAGCCAAGTCAGGACGGGAGGGCCCCCAGATACGCAGTATTTT
TRBJ1-1	NA	NA	TRBV6-5	CASSYSRTSRKAFF	TGTGCCAGCAGTTACTCGAGGACATCCCGGAAAGCTTTCTTT
TRBJ2-2	TRBD2	NA	TRBV27	CASSFGLAGVTGELFF	TGTGCCAGCAGTTTCGGACTAGCGGGAGTCACCGGGGAGCTGTTTTTT
TRBJ2-7	NA	large	TRBV7-2	CASSLESTYEQYF	TGTGCCAGCAGCTTAGAGAGTACCTACGAGCAGTACTTC
TRBJ2-7	NA	few	TRBV6-5	CAITGASYEQYF	TGTGCCATCACGGGAGCTTCCTACGAGCAGTACTTC
TRBJ2-7	TRBD1	once	TRBV10-2	CASSDPGGAAYEQYF	TGCGCCAGCAGTGACCCAGGGGGCGCCGCGTACGAGCAGTACTTC
TRBJ2-5	NA	NA	TRBV11-3	CASSLGQKETQYF	TGTGCCAGCAGCTTAGGACAGAAAGAGACCCAGTACTTC
TRBJ1-1	NA	NA	TRBV19	CASSMLLGGLNTEAFF	TGTGCCAGTAGTATGCTCTTGGGGGGGCTGAACACTGAAGCTTTCTTT